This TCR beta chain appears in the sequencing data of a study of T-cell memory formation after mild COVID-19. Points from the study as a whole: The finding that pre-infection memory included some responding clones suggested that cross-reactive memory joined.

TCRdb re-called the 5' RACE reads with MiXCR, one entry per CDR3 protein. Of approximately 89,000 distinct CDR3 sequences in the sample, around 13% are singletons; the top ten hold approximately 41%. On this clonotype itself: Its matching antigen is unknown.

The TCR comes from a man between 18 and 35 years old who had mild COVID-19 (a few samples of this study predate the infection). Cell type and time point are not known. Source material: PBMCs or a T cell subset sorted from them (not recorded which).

The CDR3 coding sequence is TGTGCCAGCAGCGCCCCTGGGAGGGGGGGATCTAACTATGGCTACACCTTC. Amino acid sequence: CASSAPGRGGSNYGYTF. The chain is built from TRBV9 and TRBJ1-2, with D possibly being TRBD1 (6 bases). The CDR3 covers 17 residues. The germline gives CDR1 SGDLS, CDR2 YYNGEE. The V end lost 3 bases, the J end lost 0 bases, and 18 bases lay between the germline ends.